The clone carrying this T cell receptor (beta chain) was seen only a few times. TCRdb reprocessed the RT-PCR reads via MiXCR and lists one record per CDR3 protein. The sample has about 680,000 distinct CDR3 sequences; around 14% are singletons. Material for sequencing was memory CD4+ T cells from blood. The TCR originated in a female donor in good health, serving as a healthy control.

This chain's CDR3 is CASSLDRRIEQFF. The DNA of the CDR3 is TGTGCCAGCAGCTTAGATCGAAGGATTGAGCAGTTCTTC. J is TRBJ2-1 and V is TRBV11-2; D unclear. Germline V CDR1 and CDR2: SGHAT, FQNNGV. The V end was cut by 0 bases, the J end by 9 bases, with 9 bases between. The CDR3 extends over 13 amino acids. The variable domain in full, with the rest retrieved from reference TRBV11-2 and TRBJ2-1, is EAGVAQSPRYKIIEKRQSVAFWCNPISGHATLYWYQQILGQGPKLLIQFQNNGVVDDSQLPKDRFSAERLKGVDSTLKIQPAKLEDSAVYLCASSLDRRIEQFFGPGTRLTVL.